Here is one TCR beta chain with its context. Its target antigen remains unknown. Base-call qualities are not available, and no considerably larger clone is one nucleotide away. TCRbeta CDR3 regions were amplified from genomic DNA by means of the immunoSEQ Assay, a bias-controlled multiplex PCR. The original methods were these. Nucleated cell counts per sample were estimated from amplification of reference gene primers within the assay. To quantify the absolute abundance of each unique TCRbeta CDR3 rearrangement, sequence reads were collapsed and filtered. Productive Simpson clonality was computed per sample as the square root of Simpson's diversity index over productive rearrangements. TCRdb provides this immuneACCESS table in a form limited to in-frame rearrangements. Some clones are lacking; in checked studies, under half of them reflect an unresolved V gene, and why the rest are absent is not known. V and J calls and clone size are given by that table; D and trimming were obtained from the DNA. This sample is represented by 150,000 or so clones; over 90% of them were singletons. The ten most abundant clones make up 0.5% to 0.6% of the sample.

The record originates from a study of blood T cell repertoires in COVID-19 (dated by TCRdb to the early 2020s). In the study overall: The collaborator samples originated in the United States, Italy and Spain and spanned the acute and convalescent phases of COVID-19. The prospective study material was composed of cDNA or gDNA derived from T cells, B-cell-depleted T cells, or PBMCs. Deeply sampled blood TCRbeta repertoires from subjects exposed to, actively infected with, or recovered from COVID-19 were included in the dataset. The repertoires were released in a freely available public database intended as a resource for research on the immune response to SARS-CoV-2. Samples were obtained from the ongoing ImmuneRACE study (first 160 participants) and from roughly 1,300 subjects provided by 6 global collaborators. A de-identified subject ID, COVID-19 status, age in years and sex were almost always included in the sample metadata. Where available, HLA class I and class II types were obtained from metadata supplied by the sample provider rather than from assay-based typing.

On the study overall, not on this receptor specifically: How much clinical and demographic metadata was included differed by source and by participant, and the metadata was provided uncurated.

Whole blood was collected in K2EDTA tubes by collaborating institutions according to the institutions' own protocols. Collaborator samples were shipped for TCRbeta analysis as frozen whole blood, isolated PBMCs, or DNA extracted from either sample type. Trimming removed 6 bases from V and 0 bases from J; the gene matches leave 10 bases unexplained. The CDR3 has 17 amino acids, counting the end cysteine and phenylalanine. Only the CDR3 DNA is retained, 51 bases long and in frame from the first base. CDR1 KGHSH and CDR2 LQKENI were looked up in the germline V gene. This receptor was obtained from a man aged 45-60 years with acute or convalescent COVID-19. Material for sequencing was peripheral blood. This chain joins TRBV18 to TRBJ1-4; TRBD1 lines up with 7 middle nucleotides. The CDR3 amino acid sequence is: CASSISAGQATNEKLFF. In nucleotides, the sequence is TGTGCCAGCTCCATCTCCGCCGGACAGGCAACTAATGAAAAACTGTTTTTT.